This T cell receptor (beta chain) was documented in a study of cytomegalovirus exposure and HLA in healthy donors. V gave up 4 bases and J gave up 7 bases; unmatched junction bases: 4. The CDR3 has 14 amino acids. Germline V gene lookup returns CDR1 LNHDA and CDR2 SQIVND (reference sequence). In regard to this clone: What it binds is unknown.

Study results and caveats: The study flagged approximately 180 TCR beta chains as cytomegalovirus-associated.

The PCR used 60 Vbeta and 13 Jbeta primers. Sequenced by immunoSEQ multiplex PCR; TCRdb stores in-frame clones only, minus some. The sample lists about 140,000 clones, roughly 73% occurring once. The chain has TRBV19 and TRBJ1-4; TRBD1 matches at 9 bases. The sequenced sample was PBMCs. The sequence was obtained from a man in his forties in good health and CMV-seronegative. The CDR3 DNA sequence: TGTGCCAGTAGTAACAGGGGGCGCGGTGAAAAACTGTTTTTT. It translates to CASSNRGRGEKLFF.